The source of this T cell receptor (beta chain) is a study of radiotherapy plus CTLA-4 blockade in lung cancer. Background on the study: Objective responses arose in approximately 20% of patients, and over 25% experienced disease control.

V was cut by 5 bases and J by 9 bases, with 14 bases left in between. This CDR3 contains 13 residues. Germline-derived CDR1 and CDR2 are SGHTA and FQGNSA. The assay was immunoSEQ multiplex PCR, and TCRdb's table has in-frame clones only and misses some. The sample holds some 90,000 clones; around 87% are singletons and the top ten take approximately 1.9%. The chain is built from TRBV7-2 and TRBJ2-1; D is possibly TRBD1 (5 bases). Sample: peripheral blood, taken from a patient treated with radiotherapy plus ipilimumab. The TCR originated in a human donor with non-small cell lung cancer who had a partial response to radiotherapy plus ipilimumab. CDR3 bases: TGTGCCAGCAGCGCCCTGACAAGGGGTGAGCAGTTCTTC. Its translation is CASSALTRGEQFF.